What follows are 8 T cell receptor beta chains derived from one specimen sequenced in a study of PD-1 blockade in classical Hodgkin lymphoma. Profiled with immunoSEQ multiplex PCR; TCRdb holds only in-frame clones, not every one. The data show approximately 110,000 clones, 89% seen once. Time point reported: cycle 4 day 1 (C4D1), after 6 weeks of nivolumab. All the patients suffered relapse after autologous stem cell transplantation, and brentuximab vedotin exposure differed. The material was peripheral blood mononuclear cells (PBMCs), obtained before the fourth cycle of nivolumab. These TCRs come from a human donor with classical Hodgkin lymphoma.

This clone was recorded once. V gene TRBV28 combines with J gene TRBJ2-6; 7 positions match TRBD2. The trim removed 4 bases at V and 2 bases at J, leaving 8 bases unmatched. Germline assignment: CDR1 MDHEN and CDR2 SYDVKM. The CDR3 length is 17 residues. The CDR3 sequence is CASSYQPAGPGANVLTF. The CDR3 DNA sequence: TGTGCCAGCAGTTACCAACCAGCGGGGCCTGGGGCCAACGTCCTGACTTTC.

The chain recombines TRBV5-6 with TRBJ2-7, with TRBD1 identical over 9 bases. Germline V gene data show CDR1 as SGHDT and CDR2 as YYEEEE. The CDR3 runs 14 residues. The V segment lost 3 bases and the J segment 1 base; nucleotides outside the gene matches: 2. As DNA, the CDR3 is TGTGCCAGCAGCTGGGGACAGGGTTCCTACGAGCAGTACTTC. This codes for CASSWGQGSYEQYF.

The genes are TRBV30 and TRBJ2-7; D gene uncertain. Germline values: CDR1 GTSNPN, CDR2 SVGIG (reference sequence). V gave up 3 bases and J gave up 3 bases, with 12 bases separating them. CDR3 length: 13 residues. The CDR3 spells CAWSPMWGYEQYF. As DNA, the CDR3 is TGTGCCTGGAGCCCGATGTGGGGCTACGAGCAGTACTTC.

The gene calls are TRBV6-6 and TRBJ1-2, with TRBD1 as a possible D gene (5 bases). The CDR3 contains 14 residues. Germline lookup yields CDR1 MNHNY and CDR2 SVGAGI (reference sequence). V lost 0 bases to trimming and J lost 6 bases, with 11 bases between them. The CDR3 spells CASSYSDRGNGYTF. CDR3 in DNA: TGTGCCAGCAGTTACTCCGACCGGGGGAATGGCTACACCTTC.

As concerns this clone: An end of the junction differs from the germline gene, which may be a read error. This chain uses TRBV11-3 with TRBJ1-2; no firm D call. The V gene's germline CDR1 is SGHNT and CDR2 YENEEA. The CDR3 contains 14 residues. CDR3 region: CASTLTRTNYGYTF. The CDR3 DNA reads TGTGCCAGCACCTTAACACGGACTAACTATGGCTACACCTTC.

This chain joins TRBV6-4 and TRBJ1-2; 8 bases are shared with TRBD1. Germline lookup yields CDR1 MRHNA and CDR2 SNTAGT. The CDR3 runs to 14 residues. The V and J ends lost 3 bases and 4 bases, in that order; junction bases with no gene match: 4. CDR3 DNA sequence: TGTGCCAGCAGTGAGGACAGGGAGCCCTATGGCTACACCTTC. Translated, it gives CASSEDREPYGYTF.

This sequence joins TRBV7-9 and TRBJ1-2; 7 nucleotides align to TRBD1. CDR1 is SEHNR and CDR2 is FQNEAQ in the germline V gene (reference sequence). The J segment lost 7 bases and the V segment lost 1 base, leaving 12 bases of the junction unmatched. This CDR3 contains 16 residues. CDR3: CASSLVLGRGKAGYTF. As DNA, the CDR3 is TGTGCCAGCAGCTTAGTATTGGGCAGGGGGAAAGCTGGCTACACCTTC.

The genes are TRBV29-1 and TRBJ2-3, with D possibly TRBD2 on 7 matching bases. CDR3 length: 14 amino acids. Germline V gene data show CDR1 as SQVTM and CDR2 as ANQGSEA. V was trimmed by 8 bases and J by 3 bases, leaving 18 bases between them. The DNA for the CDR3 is TGCAGCACCTCAGGGGAGGGTGGAACAGATACGCAGTATTTT. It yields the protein CSTSGEGGTDTQYF.